The 31 T cell receptor beta chains below all came from one sample that was sequenced in a study of T-cell reconstitution after alpha-beta-depleted transplantation in children. As it was prepared, the TCRbeta library received unique molecular identifiers. TCRdb reprocessed the PCR reads via MiXCR and lists one record per CDR3 protein. The sample includes 500,000 to 650,000 distinct CDR3 sequences, approximately 13% of them seen just once. The sample in question was PBMCs, mostly from graft donor cells, obtained 360 days after TCRalphabeta/CD19-depleted stem cell transplant. These receptors all stem from a male patient between 5 and 17 years old who had a stem cell transplant for acute myeloid leukemia, so the T cells may come from the graft donor.

The table lists this clonotype with many counts. The chain employs TRBV12-3 or TRBV12-4 and TRBJ2-5, with TRBD1 identical over 10 bases. V lost 3 bases to trimming and J lost 5 bases; unmatched junction nucleotides: 6. The CDR3 has 15 amino acids. Written as DNA, the CDR3 is TGTGCCAGCAGTTTTAGCGACAGGGGGCAGGAGACCCAGTACTTC. This gives the protein CASSFSDRGQETQYF.

In its sample, this clonotype was seen many times. The CDR3 spells CSVALAGGNEQFF. The CDR3 DNA is TGCAGCGTTGCTCTAGCGGGAGGCAATGAGCAGTTCTTC. The chain has TRBV29-1 and TRBJ2-1, with 11 bases aligning to TRBD2. Germline trimming cut 4 bases from V and 6 bases from J; bases unmatched to any gene: 2. The CDR3 is 13 residues long. Looked up from germline, CDR1 is SQVTM and CDR2 is ANQGSEA.

This clonotype was seen repeatedly, ten times or more. The chain couples TRBV4-3 to TRBJ2-7; D remains unclear. This CDR3 spans 14 amino acids. Trimming removed 4 bases from V and 4 bases from J, with 14 bases in between. The germline V gene encodes CDR1 LGHNA and CDR2 YSLEER. CDR3 protein: CASSRGINEYEQYF. DNA for the CDR3: TGCGCCAGCAGCCGGGGAATTAACGAGTACGAGCAGTACTTC.

A few counts support this clonotype. This rearrangement joins TRBV28 to TRBJ2-5, with D perhaps matching TRBD2 (6 bases). V shed 1 base and J shed 12 bases, with 18 bases lying between them. The CDR3 totals 14 residues. CDR1 MDHEN and CDR2 SYDVKM come from the germline V gene. The CDR3 spells CASSLSGEGIEKYF. Written as DNA, the CDR3 is TGTGCCAGCAGTTTATCGGGGGAAGGCATTGAGAAGTACTTC.

This clonotype appeared many times. The chain recombines TRBV6-1 with TRBJ2-5, with 8 bases fitting TRBD2. The J segment lost 1 base and the V segment lost 5 bases, leaving 3 bases of the junction unmatched. Germline V gene lookup returns CDR1 MNHNS and CDR2 SASEGT. This CDR3 has 14 amino acids. CDR3 nucleotides: TGTGCCAGCAGTAGCGGGAGTGGCCAAGAGACCCAGTACTTC. Amino acids: CASSSGSGQETQYF.

This clonotype was recorded many times. V usage is TRBV29-1 and J usage is TRBJ2-7; D is uncertain. CDR3 size: 12 residues. The germline V gene encodes CDR1 SQVTM and CDR2 ANQGSEA. V was cut by 5 bases and J by 6 bases, with 14 bases left in between. The CDR3 here is CSVLKGVGEQYF. The CDR3 bases are TGCAGCGTTTTAAAAGGAGTGGGCGAGCAGTACTTC.

The CDR3 loop reads CASSLRGGNLNEQFF. CDR3 DNA sequence: TGTGCCAGCAGCCTGCGGGGCGGGAACCTCAATGAGCAGTTCTTC. This chain uses TRBV7-2 with TRBJ2-1; D perhaps matches TRBD2 (6 bases). With 5 bases removed from V and 6 bases from J, the gap between germline ends came to 17 bases. The CDR3 is 15 residues long. Per the germline V gene, CDR1 is SGHTA and CDR2 is FQGNSA.

The chain is built from TRBV7-8 and TRBJ2-1; TRBD2 matches 13 bases. The CDR3 has 17 residues. J gave up 9 bases and V 4 bases, and 12 bases lay outside the gene matches. The germline gives CDR1 SGHVS, CDR2 FQNEAQ. In DNA form, the CDR3 reads TGTGCCAGCAGCTCAAAAATACTAGCGGGAGGGCCCGGTGAGCAGTTCTTC. Translation: CASSSKILAGGPGEQFF. The full variable domain, completed using reference TRBV7-8 and TRBJ2-1, is GAGVSQSPRYKVAKRGQDVALRCDPISGHVSLFWYQQALGQGPEFLTYFQNEAQLDKSGLPSDRFFAERPEGSVSTLKIQRTQQEDSAVYLCASSSKILAGGPGEQFFGPGTRLTVL.

This clonotype has a handful of counts. The chain carries TRBV19 and TRBJ1-1; D gene unclear. V was pared by 9 bases and J by 0 bases, with 17 bases between. Germline lookup yields CDR1 LNHDA and CDR2 SQIVND (reference sequence). The CDR3 is 15 amino acids. The CDR3 DNA reads TGTGCCAGCCTTCAACAGCAGCCTTTGAACACTGAAGCTTTCTTT. Protein: CASLQQQPLNTEAFF.

The table lists this clonotype with many counts. V is TRBV2 and J is TRBJ2-1; no clear D gene. The length of the CDR3 is 12 residues. Germline CDR1 SNHLY, CDR2 FYNNEI. Trimming stripped 8 bases from V and 12 bases from J, with 17 bases between. In nucleotides, the CDR3 is TGTGCCAGCCCATCACCCTTCCAAGGGCAGTTCTTC. The encoded protein is CASPSPFQGQFF.

This rearrangement joins TRBV6-7 to TRBJ2-7, with 7 nucleotides matching TRBD1. TRBV6-7 is an ORF, and what it does is uncertain. This CDR3 is built from 15 residues. With 2 bases clipped from V and 1 base from J, the junction kept 5 bases outside the gene matches. The CDR3 nucleotides are TGTGCCAGCAGTTACCCGGAGACAGGGTCCTACGAGCAGTACTTC. Amino acids: CASSYPETGSYEQYF.

This clonotype was detected many times. This chain connects TRBV3-1 to TRBJ2-5; TRBD1 matches at 11 bases. The CDR3 totals 14 residues. The V and J ends lost 1 base and 5 bases, in that order; junction bases with no gene match: 0. Germline loops: CDR1 LGHDT, CDR2 YNNKEL (reference sequence). CDR3 DNA: TGTGCCAGCAGCCAAGGGACAGGGGGCGAGACCCAGTACTTC. Amino acids: CASSQGTGGETQYF.

This clonotype was counted between two and nine times. The J gene is TRBJ2-2, the V gene TRBV20-1; D uncertain. This CDR3 region has 12 residues. Germline V gives CDR1 DFQATT, CDR2 SNEGSKA (reference sequence). The V gene lost 4 bases and the J gene lost 5 bases, with 8 bases spanning the gap. The CDR3 loop is CSAKQHTGELFF. The CDR3 nucleotides are TGCAGTGCTAAACAACATACCGGGGAGCTGTTTTTT.

This clonotype has just a few counts. The V call is TRBV7-3, the J call TRBJ2-1; 9 bases are shared with TRBD2. J gave up 5 bases and V 0 bases, and 17 bases lay outside the gene matches. CDR1 SGHTA and CDR2 FQGTGA come from the germline V gene. The CDR3 contains 20 residues. The CDR3 reads CASSLTPTSGGRMWDNEQFF. As DNA, the CDR3 is TGTGCCAGCAGCTTAACCCCGACTAGCGGAGGCCGAATGTGGGACAATGAGCAGTTCTTC.

The chain is built from TRBV4-2 and TRBJ1-5; TRBD1 might be the D (5 bases). Germline V gene lookup returns CDR1 LGHNA and CDR2 YNFKEQ. The CDR3 is 15 residues long. The V end lost 1 base, the J end lost 6 bases, and 13 bases lay between the germline ends. CDR3: CASSQGDGELQPQHF. As DNA, the CDR3 is TGTGCCAGCAGCCAAGGGGACGGGGAACTTCAGCCCCAGCATTTT.

The gene calls are TRBV4-3 and TRBJ2-1, with D hard to call. The length of the CDR3 is 15 residues. Germline V lookup: CDR1 LGHNA, CDR2 YSLEER. Trimming cost V 1 base and J 9 bases, with 16 bases left between them. The CDR3, as DNA: TGCGCCAGCAGCCAAGCCCCGGCAGGCTGGCGTGAGCAGTTCTTC. Residues: CASSQAPAGWREQFF.

This clonotype was picked up many times. This sequence joins TRBV7-2 and TRBJ2-5; 8 positions match TRBD2. Germline CDR1 is SGHTA and CDR2 is FQGNSA. The CDR3 extends over 15 amino acids. The J segment lost 5 bases and the V segment lost 4 bases, leaving 9 bases of the junction unmatched. For the CDR3, the DNA is TGTGCCAGCAGCTCCGACGGACTAGCTTGGGAGACCCAGTACTTC. Translated: CASSSDGLAWETQYF.

The rearrangement links TRBV5-5 to TRBJ1-5, with unresolved D. Germline V gene sequence: CDR1 SGHKS, CDR2 YYEKEE (reference sequence). V dropped 4 bases and J dropped 1 base, with 15 bases sitting between them. The CDR3 runs to 16 residues. The DNA of the CDR3 is TGTGCCAGCAGCCCGGACTTCCCTCGGAGCAATCAGCCCCAGCATTTT. It is translated as CASSPDFPRSNQPQHF.

CDR3 protein: CASSSRDRSNTQYF. In DNA, the CDR3 is TGTGCCAGCAGCTCCCGGGACAGGAGTAATACGCAGTATTTT. The V gene is TRBV7-3, the J gene TRBJ2-3; 8 bases match TRBD1. The junction had 7 bases not matched to a gene; V was cut back by 4 bases and J by 7 bases. The CDR3 is made up of 14 amino acids. CDR1 SGHTA and CDR2 FQGTGA come from the germline V gene.

The chain uses TRBV12-3 or TRBV12-4 and TRBJ2-5; D possibly corresponds to TRBD1 (5 bases). V lost 11 bases and J lost 6, with 19 bases in between. The CDR3 contains 13 residues. CDR3 bases: TGTGCCCCCAGTGTCAGTAGGGGAAAGACCCAGTACTTC. Protein product: CAPSVSRGKTQYF.

In regard to this clonotype: A much larger clone differs by one base, so this may be a read error. The gene calls are TRBV20-1 and TRBJ1-1; D gene unclear. The CDR3 runs to 12 residues. Germline CDR1 reads DFQATT; CDR2 reads SNEGSKA (reference sequence). In nucleotides, the CDR3 is TGCTGTGGCTTCGGGTCTATTTTTGAAGCTTTCTTT. This codes for CCGFGSIFEAFF.

This clonotype was seen a few times. The chain joins TRBV6-2 or TRBV6-3 to TRBJ2-1; D perhaps matches TRBD2 (5 bases). The V end lost 7 bases, the J end lost 5 bases, and 12 bases lay between the germline ends. Germline loops: CDR1 MNHEY, CDR2 SVGEGT. The CDR3 contains 13 residues. The DNA for the CDR3 is TGTGCCAGCACGAGGGAGCCCCACAATGAGCAGTTCTTC. Protein: CASTREPHNEQFF.

In its sample, this clonotype was seen many times. This chain uses TRBV27 with TRBJ2-7; D not resolved. The CDR3 sequence is 14 residues long. The V gene lost 1 base and the J gene lost 0 bases, with 7 bases spanning the gap. The germline CDR1 and CDR2 sequences are MNHEY and SMNVEV (reference sequence). CDR3 protein: CASSLWAGSYEQYF. DNA of the CDR3: TGTGCCAGCAGTTTATGGGCCGGCTCCTACGAGCAGTACTTC.

The chain is built from TRBV11-2 and TRBJ2-2; a possible D gene is TRBD2 (5 bases). The CDR3 is 17 residues long. CDR1 is SGHAT, CDR2 FQNNGV, per germline. V shed 2 bases and J shed 7 bases, with 20 bases lying between them. CDR3: CASSLRRTLGEIGELFF. CDR3 DNA: TGTGCCAGCAGCTTACGCAGGACGCTGGGAGAAATCGGGGAGCTGTTTTTT.

This sequence joins TRBV11-3 and TRBJ2-1, with no clear D. Germline loops: CDR1 SGHNT, CDR2 YENEEA. Trimming left V 8 bases short and J 0 bases short, with 17 bases between. This CDR3 has 16 amino acids. The CDR3 region is CASGRSGLSSYNEQFF. The DNA for the CDR3 is TGTGCCAGCGGACGCTCCGGCCTTAGCTCCTACAATGAGCAGTTCTTC.

Only a few counts were recorded for this clonotype. The rearrangement uses TRBV28 and TRBJ2-6; D is ambiguous. This CDR3 has 18 residues. With 5 bases removed from V and 3 bases from J, the gap between germline ends came to 20 bases. From germline, CDR1 is MDHEN and CDR2 SYDVKM. In DNA, the CDR3 is TGTGCCAGCAGTCTCCGGACCTGGGCCTCTCGTGGGGCCAACGTCCTGACTTTC. Protein sequence: CASSLRTWASRGANVLTF.

This chain joins TRBV7-2 and TRBJ2-1; no clear D gene. Between the trimmed V and J ends, which lost 3 bases and 12 bases, there was a span of 9 bases. The CDR3 loop spans 11 amino acids. Per germline, CDR1 SGHTA and CDR2 FQGNSA. The CDR3 spells CASSFTAAQFF. CDR3 coding DNA: TGTGCCAGCAGCTTCACGGCAGCGCAGTTCTTC.

This clonotype was counted between two and nine times. The V call is TRBV18, the J call TRBJ2-7; 12 bases align to TRBD2. The V gene end was trimmed by 1 base and the J gene end by 4 bases; junction bases not matched to a gene: 11. Germline V lookup: CDR1 KGHSH, CDR2 LQKENI. The CDR3 sequence is 18 residues long. The CDR3 region is CASSPRAIGLAGTYEQYF. In DNA form, the CDR3 reads TGTGCCAGCTCACCACGGGCCATAGGACTAGCGGGAACGTACGAGCAGTACTTC.

This clonotype was recorded only once. The chain combines TRBV29-1 with TRBJ2-7; TRBD2 agrees at 9 bases. The trim removed 5 bases at V and 2 bases at J, leaving 1 base unmatched. This CDR3 is 12 amino acids long. CDR1 SQVTM and CDR2 ANQGSEA come from the germline V gene. Here the CDR3 DNA reads TGCAGCGTTCTAGCGGGGACCTACGAGCAGTACTTC. This sequence encodes CSVLAGTYEQYF.

A few counts support this clonotype. This sequence joins TRBV6-2 or TRBV6-3 and TRBJ2-2; 14 positions match TRBD2. CDR3 length: 17 amino acids. Germline lookup yields CDR1 MNHEY and CDR2 SVGEGT. Trimming cost V 8 bases and J 3 bases; bases outside gene matches: 8. CDR3 nucleotides: TGTGCCAGCGCCGGGACTAGCGGGAGTATTGACACCGGGGAGCTGTTTTTT. Its protein is CASAGTSGSIDTGELFF.

This clonotype was observed a few times. The chain links TRBV6-2 or TRBV6-3 to TRBJ2-7; D may be TRBD1 (5 bases). CDR1 MNHEY and CDR2 SVGEGT come from the germline V gene. This CDR3 has 16 residues. The germline V and J ends were trimmed by 2 bases and 0 bases, with 14 bases remaining between them. The CDR3 sequence is CASSYHPDTGSYEQYF. In DNA, the CDR3 is TGTGCCAGCAGTTACCATCCCGATACAGGCTCCTACGAGCAGTACTTC.